A single sample gave rise to the 30 T cell receptor beta chains below, sequenced in a study of cytotoxic CD8 clonotypes in ibrutinib-treated CLL. Profiled with immunoSEQ multiplex PCR; TCRdb holds only in-frame clones, not every one. The sample shows about 20,000 clones, around 79% of them seen only once. This sample comprised PBMCs, obtained before ibrutinib treatment. The source is a human donor with chronic lymphocytic leukemia.

The rearrangement links TRBV7-3 to TRBJ2-7; D is unclear. V dropped 5 bases and J dropped 4 bases, with 9 bases sitting between them. CDR1 SGHTA and CDR2 FQGTGA come from the germline V gene. The CDR3 consists of 12 residues. The CDR3 DNA reads as TGTGCCAGCAGCCTCTATACTTACGAGCAGTACTTC. Residues: CASSLYTYEQYF.

The chain uses TRBV6-5 and TRBJ1-2; D not certain. Trimming removed 6 bases at V and 8 bases at J, with 19 bases between. The CDR3 spans 14 residues. Germline CDR1 MNHEY, CDR2 SVGAGI. Written as DNA, the CDR3 is TGTGCCAGCAGCCCACGAGGAATCGCGGGGGGCTACACCTTC. The encoded protein is CASSPRGIAGGYTF.

This clone was counted a few times. This sequence joins TRBV27 and TRBJ1-5; 8 positions match TRBD1. The germline V gene has CDR1 MNHEY and CDR2 SMNVEV (reference sequence). This CDR3 region has 16 residues. V lost 6 bases and J lost 1; bases outside the gene matches: 8. CDR3 coding DNA: TGTGCCAGCAGGCCCAGGGGGCAGGTGAGCAATCAGCCCCAGCATTTT. Protein sequence: CASRPRGQVSNQPQHF.

The chain recombines TRBV30 with TRBJ1-1, with D hard to call. This CDR3 region has 12 residues. V gave up 2 bases and J gave up 11 bases, with 15 bases separating them. CDR1 and CDR2 (germline): GTSNPN, SVGIG (reference sequence). As DNA, the CDR3 is TGTGCCTGGAGTTTTCCCCGGACGAGGGCTTTCTTT. Translated, it gives CAWSFPRTRAFF. Filled out from reference TRBV30 and TRBJ1-1, the complete variable domain reads SQTIHQWPATLVQPVGSPLSLECTVEGTSNPNLYWYRQAAGRGLQLLFYSVGIGQISSEVPQNLSASRPQDRQFILSSKKLLLSDSGFYLCAWSFPRTRAFFGQGTRLTVV.

This clone was counted a single time. This rearrangement joins TRBV7-9 to TRBJ2-3; 11 bases align to TRBD2. Trimming at V came to 5 bases and at J to 4 bases, leaving 5 bases not matched to a gene. The CDR3 loop spans 15 amino acids. Germline loops: CDR1 SEHNR, CDR2 FQNEAQ (reference sequence). The CDR3 region has the DNA TGTGCCAGCAGCCCTAATAGCGGGGGGGCAGATACGCAGTATTTT. It is translated as CASSPNSGGADTQYF.

This sequence joins TRBV11-1 and TRBJ2-1; TRBD2 matches at 12 bases. Per germline, CDR1 SGHAT and CDR2 FQDESV (reference sequence). The CDR3 has 17 residues. The V gene end was trimmed by 4 bases and the J gene end by 5 bases; junction bases not matched to a gene: 9. The CDR3 loop reads CASSSYRTSGTHNEQFF. The CDR3 coding sequence is TGTGCCAGCAGCTCTTATAGGACTAGCGGGACCCACAATGAGCAGTTCTTC.

The V gene is TRBV9, the J gene TRBJ1-2; D unresolved. This CDR3 is built from 13 residues. The V gene lost 4 bases and the J gene lost 7 bases, with 14 bases spanning the gap. Germline values: CDR1 SGDLS, CDR2 YYNGEE. This CDR3 is CASSPRGPGGYTF. CDR3 in DNA: TGTGCCAGCAGCCCGCGGGGTCCGGGTGGCTACACCTTC.

This rearrangement joins TRBV30 to TRBJ2-5; TRBD2 matches 7 bases. V was pared by 3 bases and J by 3 bases, with 10 bases of the junction left unmatched. The CDR3 is 15 amino acids. Germline loops: CDR1 GTSNPN, CDR2 SVGIG (reference sequence). CDR3 nucleotides: TGTGCCTGGAGCTGGGGGGGACGAGAGAAAGAGACCCAGTACTTC. Translated, it gives CAWSWGGREKETQYF.

The chain uses TRBV19 and TRBJ2-3; no definite D call. The CDR3 loop spans 14 amino acids. Deletions cut 1 base from V and 1 base from J, with 6 bases between. Germline V gives CDR1 LNHDA, CDR2 SQIVND (reference sequence). The CDR3 region is CASSIASRTDTQYF. In DNA form, the CDR3 reads TGTGCCAGTAGTATAGCAAGTCGCACAGATACGCAGTATTTT.

In its sample, this clone was seen once. CDR3 in DNA: TGCGCCAGCAGCCAAGATATGCCAGGACACACTGAAGCTTTCTTT. Its protein product is CASSQDMPGHTEAFF. The chain carries TRBV4-1 and TRBJ1-1; D is unresolved. CDR1 and CDR2 (germline): MGHRA, YSYEKL. The V end was cut by 0 bases, the J end by 3 bases, with 11 bases between. The CDR3 has 15 residues.

This rearrangement joins TRBV30 to TRBJ1-1, with TRBD1 matching over 7 bases. The germline CDR1 and CDR2 sequences are GTSNPN and SVGIG (reference sequence). The V and J ends lost 0 bases and 4 bases, in that order; junction bases with no gene match: 8. CDR3 size: 15 residues. The CDR3 sequence: CAWSVGIRGSTEAFF. CDR3 DNA sequence: TGTGCCTGGAGTGTAGGGATCAGGGGGTCCACTGAAGCTTTCTTT.

V is TRBV5-6 and J is TRBJ2-1; D not resolved. In germline, CDR1 is SGHDT, CDR2 YYEEEE. This CDR3 contains 14 residues. Trimming took 1 base from V and 6 from J, leaving 11 bases between them. The DNA of the CDR3 is TGTGCCAGCAGCTTGACCAACAGAATCAATGAGCAGTTCTTC. Its protein is CASSLTNRINEQFF. Variable domain in full (rest from reference TRBV5-6 and TRBJ2-1): DAGVTQSPTHLIKTRGQQVTLRCSPKSGHDTVSWYQQALGQGPQFIFQYYEEEERQRGNFPDRFSGHQFPNYSSELNVNALLLGDSALYLCASSLTNRINEQFFGPGTRLTVL.

This clone was counted only a few times. This sequence joins TRBV4-1 and TRBJ1-1; D not resolved. V shed 1 base and J shed 1 base, with 10 bases lying between them. This CDR3 is built from 15 residues. Germline V CDR1 and CDR2: MGHRA, YSYEKL. CDR3 coding DNA: TGCGCCAGCAGCCAAGGGCTACAGTCGAACACTGAAGCTTTCTTT. This sequence encodes CASSQGLQSNTEAFF.

This chain joins TRBV25-1 and TRBJ2-3; perhaps TRBD2 as D (6 bases). Deletions cut 3 bases from V and 10 bases from J, with 14 bases between. In germline, CDR1 is MGHDK, CDR2 SYGVNS. This CDR3 is built from 13 residues. The CDR3 nucleotides read TGTGCCAGCAGTGAGGGGGGTTTGGCTGCGCAGTATTTT. This gives the protein CASSEGGLAAQYF.

This rearrangement joins TRBV6-5 to TRBJ1-1; maybe TRBD1 (5 bases). CDR3 length: 14 residues. Germline V lookup: CDR1 MNHEY, CDR2 SVGAGI. The germline V and J ends were trimmed by 0 bases and 4 bases, with 9 bases remaining between them. The CDR3 region is CASSYSKGATEAFF. The CDR3 DNA follows: TGTGCCAGCAGTTACTCGAAAGGGGCCACTGAAGCTTTCTTT.

The V call is TRBV6-5, the J call TRBJ1-3, with D uncertain. The V end was cut by 2 bases, the J end by 0 bases, with 11 bases between. The germline gives CDR1 MNHEY, CDR2 SVGAGI. The CDR3 sequence is 16 residues long. The CDR3 DNA follows: TGTGCCAGCAGTTACCTCCCGGGTAACTCTGGAAACACCATATATTTT. Residues: CASSYLPGNSGNTIYF.

The rearrangement links TRBV6-4 to TRBJ2-5, with 9 bases that match TRBD1. V trimming: 4 bases; J trimming: 3 bases; junction bases outside the gene matches: 3. CDR1 and CDR2 (germline): MRHNA, SNTAGT. CDR3 length: 14 amino acids. The CDR3 DNA reads as TGTGCCAGCAGTGCCCGGACAGGGGAAGAGACCCAGTACTTC. The encoded protein is CASSARTGEETQYF.

The CDR3 coding sequence is TGTGCCAGCAGCGTAGGGCTAGCGGGAGGGGCAGATACGCAGTATTTT. This codes for CASSVGLAGGADTQYF. The V and J genes are TRBV9 and TRBJ2-3; 12 bases align to TRBD2. The CDR3 spans 16 residues. Germline loops: CDR1 SGDLS, CDR2 YYNGEE. V was clipped by 0 bases and J by 4 bases; unmatched bases: 3. Combining the CDR3 with reference TRBV9 and TRBJ2-3 gives the whole variable domain DSGVTQTPKHLITATGQRVTLRCSPRSGDLSVYWYQQSLDQGLQFLIQYYNGEERAKGNILERFSAQQFPDLHSELNLSSLELGDSALYFCASSVGLAGGADTQYFGPGTRLTVL.

CDR3 sequence: CASSWGSSYNEQFF. The CDR3 region has the DNA TGTGCCAGCAGCTGGGGGAGCTCCTACAATGAGCAGTTCTTC. The J gene is TRBJ2-1, the V gene TRBV11-2; possibly TRBD1 or TRBD2 for D (5 bases each). The CDR3 loop spans 14 amino acids. From germline, CDR1 is SGHAT and CDR2 FQNNGV. Trimming removed 4 bases at V and 0 bases at J, with 7 bases between. The variable domain in full, completed from reference TRBV11-2 and TRBJ2-1, reads EAGVAQSPRYKIIEKRQSVAFWCNPISGHATLYWYQQILGQGPKLLIQFQNNGVVDDSQLPKDRFSAERLKGVDSTLKIQPAKLEDSAVYLCASSWGSSYNEQFFGPGTRLTVL.

This chain connects TRBV2 to TRBJ1-1, with D possibly matching TRBD1 (6 bases). The CDR3 length is 15 residues. Germline V gives CDR1 SNHLY, CDR2 FYNNEI. Trimming stripped 7 bases from V and 4 bases from J, with 19 bases between. The CDR3: CASTLGAYPPTEAFF. DNA for the CDR3: TGTGCCAGCACCCTGGGGGCCTATCCCCCCACTGAAGCTTTCTTT. The whole variable domain, filled in from reference TRBV2 and TRBJ1-1, reads EPEVTQTPSHQVTQMGQEVILRCVPISNHLYFYWYRQILGQKVEFLVSFYNNEISEKSEIFDDQFSVERPDGSNFTLKIRSTKLEDSAMYFCASTLGAYPPTEAFFGQGTRLTVV.

This clone was detected only once. The chain carries TRBV10-2 and TRBJ2-3, with 7 positions matching TRBD1. The ends lost 4 bases at V and 4 bases at J; junction bases unmatched: 2. Germline CDR1 reads WSHSY; CDR2 reads SAAADI. The CDR3 is made up of 13 amino acids. The CDR3 bases are TGCGCCAGCAGTGCTCAGGGGGCAGATACGCAGTATTTT. Residues: CASSAQGADTQYF.

The V call is TRBV29-1, the J call TRBJ2-2, with TRBD1 identical over 9 bases. After removal of 7 bases from V and 1 base from J, the junction contained 1 base not matched to a gene. The CDR3 runs to 13 residues. Germline CDR1 reads SQVTM; CDR2 reads ANQGSEA. The CDR3, as DNA: TGCAGCGGGGGACAGGGGAACACCGGGGAGCTGTTTTTT. Residues: CSGGQGNTGELFF.

This clone was counted a few times. The sample carries other DNA sequences with the same CDR3. The chain combines TRBV27 with TRBJ1-2; D is uncertain. There are 14 residues in the CDR3. V was pared by 3 bases and J by 0 bases, with 8 bases between. Germline V gene sequence: CDR1 MNHEY, CDR2 SMNVEV (reference sequence). Here the CDR3 reads CASSLRDTNYGYTF. For the CDR3, the DNA is TGTGCCAGCAGTTTGCGGGATACTAACTATGGCTACACCTTC.

The chain employs TRBV19 and TRBJ1-4; tentatively, D is TRBD1 (6 bases). The germline V and J ends were trimmed by 3 bases and 8 bases, with 16 bases remaining between them. The CDR3 is 15 residues long. CDR1 and CDR2 from the germline V gene are LNHDA and SQIVND (reference sequence). The CDR3 DNA is TGTGCCAGTAGTATTGGCTACAACAGGGTGGAAAAACTGTTTTTT. Its protein product is CASSIGYNRVEKLFF.

This rearrangement joins TRBV7-2 to TRBJ2-7; 12 nucleotides line up with TRBD2. The CDR3 consists of 18 residues. Germline CDR1 SGHTA, CDR2 FQGNSA. J gave up 1 base and V 3 bases, and 10 bases lay outside the gene matches. DNA for the CDR3: TGTGCCAGCAGCTTCAAGACTAGCGGGAGAGCTTTATCCTACGAGCAGTACTTC. Translation gives CASSFKTSGRALSYEQYF.

The table lists this clone with a few counts. The rearrangement uses TRBV4-3 and TRBJ1-1, with D unresolved. CDR3 length equals 14 residues. Germline V gene sequence: CDR1 LGHNA, CDR2 YSLEER. Between the trimmed V and J ends, which lost 6 bases and 4 bases, there was a span of 15 bases. The CDR3 sequence: CASRIALKATEAFF. CDR3 DNA: TGCGCCAGCAGAATAGCTTTGAAAGCCACTGAAGCTTTCTTT.

Only a few counts were recorded for this clone. The genes are TRBV29-1 and TRBJ1-1, with TRBD1 as a possible D gene (6 bases). CDR1 and CDR2 from the germline V gene are SQVTM and ANQGSEA. This CDR3 comprises 12 residues. The CDR3 nucleotides are TGCAGGCAGTGGTGGGGGGCCACTGAAGCTTTCTTT. Amino acids: CRQWWGATEAFF.

This rearrangement joins TRBV11-2 to TRBJ1-2; D not resolved. V was trimmed by 0 bases and J by 5 bases, leaving 16 bases between them. The CDR3 contains 16 residues. Germline V lookup: CDR1 SGHAT, CDR2 FQNNGV. The DNA of the CDR3 is TGTGCCAGCAGCTTAGACCAGTCGGTGCCGACGTATGGCTACACCTTC. Its protein product is CASSLDQSVPTYGYTF.

V gene TRBV4-2 combines with J gene TRBJ1-6; tentatively, D is TRBD1 (5 bases). The V end lost 0 bases, the J end lost 7 bases, and 16 bases lay between the germline ends. Germline V gives CDR1 LGHNA, CDR2 YNFKEQ. The CDR3 is made up of 17 amino acids. The CDR3 sequence: CASSQEAFRRGNSPLHF. The CDR3, as DNA: TGTGCCAGCAGCCAAGAAGCTTTCCGAAGGGGAAATTCACCCCTCCACTTT.

V gene TRBV9 combines with J gene TRBJ2-3; 11 nucleotides align to TRBD2. Trimming cost V 4 bases and J 3 bases; bases outside gene matches: 10. Germline V gene sequence: CDR1 SGDLS, CDR2 YYNGEE. The CDR3 extends over 17 amino acids. The CDR3 region has the DNA TGTGCCAGCAGCCCCGGGGTGGCTAGCGGGGGGACAGATACGCAGTATTTT. It codes for CASSPGVASGGTDTQYF.